This T cell receptor (beta chain) emerged from a study of regulatory T cells in long-lasting Graves disease. Looked up from germline, CDR1 is SNHLY and CDR2 is FYNNEI. The CDR3 covers 12 residues. V gave up 3 bases and J gave up 14 bases, with 15 bases separating them. Time point denoted: newly diagnosed GD, antithyroid drugs for less than 3 months. Researchers made the TCR library from RNA that was extracted from PBMCs. Study observations and caveats: Less diverse TCR repertoires were seen in persistent Graves' patients than in newly diagnosed ones. Persistent disease preferred TRBV28, TRBJ1-2 and TRBJ2-5; new disease, TRBV20-1 and TRBJ2-1.

Ten or more counts support this clonotype. The antigen remains undetermined. Arm-PCR of CDR3 regions and iRepertoire HTBI primers were the basis on which TCR beta libraries were built. From the multiplex PCR reads, TCRdb called clonotypes with MiXCR, one entry per CDR3 protein. The sample comprises hundreds of thousands of distinct CDR3 sequences, 15% to 20% of which are singletons, and roughly 27% rests with the top ten. The same sample was also used in a study of T cells in Graves' hyperthyroidism and ophthalmopathy. That work contributes: Any patient presenting with uncontrolled infection, other autoimmune disease, pregnancy or lactation was left out. Ophthalmopathy was separated from stable hyperthyroidism by a 13 V-J model.

Specimen: peripheral blood mononuclear cells (PBMCs), collected at new diagnosis, from a patient treated with antithyroid drugs. The sequence derives from a middle-aged man with Graves disease. The chain joins TRBV2 to TRBJ2-3; D ambiguous. DNA of the CDR3: TGTGCCAGCAGTGAGACCCCGTCCGTGTCGTATTTT. The encoded protein is CASSETPSVSYF. Full variable domain (rest looked up from reference TRBV2 and TRBJ2-3): EPEVTQTPSHQVTQMGQEVILRCVPISNHLYFYWYRQILGQKVEFLVSFYNNEISEKSEIFDDQFSVERPDGSNFTLKIRSTKLEDSAMYFCASSETPSVSYFGPGTRLTVL.